This T cell receptor beta chain was sequenced for a study of T cell changes during pregnancy in multiple sclerosis. The CDR3 totals 13 residues. Trimming took 3 bases from V and 4 from J, leaving 8 bases between them. CDR1 is MDHEN, CDR2 SYDVKM, per germline. TCRdb's copy holds only in-frame clones and misses some; the assay was immunoSEQ multiplex PCR. The profile covers 60,000 to 75,000 clones, with around 92% appearing a single time and 1.3% taken by the ten largest. The material sequenced was peripheral blood, taken in the second trimester of pregnancy. The chain carries TRBV28 and TRBJ2-3; D may be TRBD2 (6 bases). The receptor comes from a female donor in good health, enrolled as a control in a pregnancy study. Written as DNA, the CDR3 is TGTGCCAGCAGTTTGGGAGGTCCAGATACGCAGTATTTT. Translated: CASSLGGPDTQYF.